This T cell receptor (beta chain) was sequenced during a study of blood T cell repertoires in COVID-19. The wider study: Sites in the United States, Italy and Spain provided acute and convalescent COVID-19 samples. From T cells, B-cell-depleted T cells, or PBMCs came the material, which was cDNA or gDNA.

Germline CDR1 reads SGHTA; CDR2 reads FQGTGA. Losses at the gene ends were 6 bases for V and 1 base for J; bases not matched to a gene: 6. The CDR3 spans 17 residues. Per the authors' pipeline: Reference gene primer amplification yielded estimated nucleated cell counts. This table comes from immunoSEQ multiplex PCR, and its TCRdb copy is limited to in-frame clones, with some not included. V, J and clone size are taken as reported in that table, and D and trimming were inferred from the DNA itself. The sample consists of around 300,000 clones, 87% of them appearing once. The specimen sequenced was peripheral blood. The receptor comes from a man in his fifties with active or convalescent COVID-19. This chain joins TRBV7-3 and TRBJ2-3; TRBD2 agrees at 14 bases. CDR3 amino acids: CASSSGTSGSRTDTQYF. Written as DNA, the CDR3 is TGTGCCAGCAGTTCCGGGACTAGCGGGAGTCGCACAGATACGCAGTATTTT.